The clone carrying this T cell receptor beta chain showed up many times. Its antigen is unknown. The sample belongs to a study of identical twins. Findings of the study overall: Memory repertoires lacked the insertion deficit that abundant cord blood beta clonotypes showed.

With V trimmed by 10 bases and J by 5 bases, 13 bases remained unmatched. CDR3 length: 15 residues. cDNA carried unique molecular identifiers, and a universal primer site was added by template switching. TCRdb re-analysed the 5' RACE reads in MiXCR, keeping a single row per CDR3 protein. The sample has approximately 590,000 distinct CDR3 sequences, approximately 9.6% seen once. In addition, the sample was reused for a study of yellow fever vaccine responses in identical twins.

The chain joins TRBV12-3 or TRBV12-4 to TRBJ1-4, with 7 bases lining up with TRBD1. Sequenced material: PBMCs. This sequence originates from a woman aged 18-29 years in good health. The CDR3 sequence: CATQGGAMGNEKLFF. The CDR3 bases are TGTGCCACCCAGGGGGGGGCGATGGGAAATGAAAAACTGTTTTTT.